These 21 T cell receptor beta chains share one sample of origin, sequenced in a study of CXCR3-negative and CXCR3-positive naive CD8 T cells. 5' RACE with UMI labels generated the TRB cDNA libraries. TCRdb re-called the 5' RACE reads and shows each CDR3 protein once, DNA omitted. The sample includes 6,000 to 7,500 distinct CDR3 sequences. The specimen was naive CXCR3- CD8+ T cells from blood. Subset indicated: CD45RO-CCR7+CD27+CD95- naive CD8+ T cells lacking CXCR3 (TNR3-). The source is a human donor in good health. Some clones in this sample may be carry-over from other donors' samples.

The chain is built from TRBV27 and TRBJ1-1. Germline V lookup: CDR1 MNHEY, CDR2 SMNVEV (reference sequence). The CDR3 extends over 14 amino acids. The CDR3 reads CASSITVPGTEAFF.

This sequence joins TRBV6-5 and TRBJ2-5; the TCRdb D gene call, TRBD1, has no DNA to confirm it. This CDR3 has 18 residues. Germline CDR1 reads MNHEY; CDR2 reads SVGAGI. The CDR3 sequence is CASSYRAVSRVGEETQYF.

Frequency places this clonotype as medium-sized. The chain joins TRBV27 to TRBJ2-1; checking the TCRdb D call of TRBD1 is not possible without DNA. Germline V CDR1 and CDR2: MNHEY, SMNVEV (reference sequence). CDR3 length: 13 amino acids. The CDR3: CASSRDRFYEQFF.

This clonotype is identified as medium-sized (0.01 to 0.1%) from frequency. The chain carries TRBV12-3 or TRBV12-4 and TRBJ2-2; TCRdb reports TRBD1, a call that lacks DNA to check it against. This CDR3 comprises 16 residues. The CDR3 spells CASSWWGQANTGELFF.

The gene calls are TRBV7-9 and TRBJ1-2. CDR1 and CDR2 (germline): SEHNR, FQNEAQ (reference sequence). The CDR3 runs 12 residues. CDR3 loop: CASSSGNYGYTF.

The chain has TRBV20-1 and TRBJ1-1; checking the TCRdb D call of TRBD1 is not possible without DNA. CDR1 DFQATT and CDR2 SNEGSKA come from the germline V gene (reference sequence). CDR3 length: 13 residues. The CDR3 protein is CSASDRLRTEAFF.

V usage is TRBV28 and J usage is TRBJ2-1; TCRdb designates TRBD2, a call that cannot be tested without DNA. Germline lookup yields CDR1 MDHEN and CDR2 SYDVKM. There are 15 residues in the CDR3. CDR3 sequence: CASSYVAGGGNEQFF.

The chain joins TRBV6-5 to TRBJ1-1; TCRdb returns TRBD1, unconfirmable since there is no DNA. CDR1 is MNHEY, CDR2 SVGAGI, per germline. The CDR3 runs to 16 residues. CDR3 protein: CASSYGTRGMNTEAFF.

This clonotype shows up as medium-sized by frequency. This chain uses TRBV7-9 with TRBJ1-6; TCRdb proposes TRBD1, but this gene call is untestable without DNA. The CDR3 length is 15 residues. Looked up from germline, CDR1 is SEHNR and CDR2 is FQNEAQ (reference sequence). Here the CDR3 reads CASSLARDRNSPLHF.

The chain couples TRBV5-1 to TRBJ2-5; TCRdb's D call, TRBD1, is unchecked because there is no DNA. CDR1 is SGHRS and CDR2 is YFSETQ in the germline V gene. This CDR3 has 16 amino acids. The CDR3 spells CASSYTGTGYQETQYF.

The chain has TRBV7-2 and TRBJ2-3; the D call from TCRdb, TRBD1, cannot be confirmed without DNA. CDR3 length: 16 residues. Germline CDR1 reads SGHTA; CDR2 reads FQGNSA. CDR3 in amino acids: CARDSTGEGGTDTQYF.

According to its frequency, this clonotype is medium-sized. This chain connects TRBV6-1 to TRBJ1-1; TCRdb's assignment of TRBD1 cannot be checked, as there is no DNA. CDR3 length: 17 residues. CDR1 and CDR2 from the germline V gene are MNHNS and SASEGT. CDR3 residues: CASSEARMTGGFLEAFF.

The chain uses TRBV29-1 and TRBJ2-3. The CDR3 spans 12 residues. The germline V gene encodes CDR1 SQVTM and CDR2 ANQGSEA. This CDR3 is CSVVLRTDTQYF.

By frequency, this clonotype registers medium-sized (0.01 to 0.1%). This chain links TRBV18 with TRBJ2-7. Germline V gene sequence: CDR1 KGHSH, CDR2 LQKENI. This CDR3 has 13 residues. The chain's CDR3 is CASSPRDGYEQYF.

The chain is built from TRBV29-1 and TRBJ2-1. Germline CDR1 reads SQVTM; CDR2 reads ANQGSEA. The CDR3 length is 13 residues. The CDR3 loop is CSVEEVRIDEQFF.

This clonotype is deemed medium-sized by its frequency. The rearrangement joins TRBV29-1 to TRBJ2-3. The CDR3 is 19 amino acids. Looked up from germline, CDR1 is SQVTM and CDR2 is ANQGSEA. The CDR3 reads CSVEVAGARDSSSTDTQYF.

This clonotype registers medium-sized by frequency. The chain uses TRBV5-8 and TRBJ2-7; with no DNA, the TCRdb D assignment of TRBD1 cannot be verified. CDR1 and CDR2 from the germline V gene are SGHTS and YDEGEE. The CDR3 sequence is 15 residues long. The CDR3 reads CASSARDREPYEQYF.

This chain connects TRBV4-2 to TRBJ2-3. Germline V gene data show CDR1 as LGHNA and CDR2 as YNFKEQ. This CDR3 is built from 14 residues. CDR3 protein: CASSDDGYTDTQYF.

This chain joins TRBV9 and TRBJ2-3. The CDR3 has 12 residues. Germline V gene data show CDR1 as SGDLS and CDR2 as YYNGEE. The CDR3 here is CASSRLGDTQYF.

This clonotype ranks as medium-sized (0.01 to 0.1%) in terms of frequency. The CDR3 sequence: CAISDQTDTQYF. The rearrangement uses TRBV10-3 and TRBJ2-3. The CDR3 sequence is 12 residues long. Per germline, CDR1 ENHRY and CDR2 SYGVKD.

This clonotype ranks as medium-sized (0.01 to 0.1%) in terms of frequency. The genes are TRBV29-1 and TRBJ1-4. The CDR3 runs 14 residues. Germline CDR1 reads SQVTM; CDR2 reads ANQGSEA. The CDR3 loop is CSVAHGATNEKLFF.